The 14 T cell receptor beta chains in this list originate from one sample, sequenced in a study of CD8 T cells in ankylosing spondylitis. Findings and limits, study-wide: Characteristic of ankylosing spondylitis blood, it appeared, was a TCR beta motif comprising 7 to 9 highly homologous variants.

No antigen has been assigned to these receptors. Each CDR3 protein is one row after TCRdb ran MiXCR on the 5' RACE reads. The repertoire has almost 400,000 distinct CDR3 sequences, about 22% of them found once; the top ten carry roughly 16%. What was sequenced was blood, either unsorted or a sorted T cell fraction (not recorded which). The receptors stem from a male donor with ankylosing spondylitis.

This clonotype was counted between two and nine times. The rearrangement uses TRBV10-3 and TRBJ2-1; D unresolved. Germline values: CDR1 ENHRY, CDR2 SYGVKD. Trimming shortened V by 11 bases and J by 0 bases, and 11 bases separated the two germline ends. CDR3 length: 13 residues. The CDR3 protein is CAVLGGSYNEQFF. In DNA form, the CDR3 reads TGTGCCGTCCTGGGCGGCTCCTACAATGAGCAGTTCTTC.

The sample holds a few counts of this clonotype. J is TRBJ1-5 and V is TRBV7-9; 9 nucleotides agree with TRBD1. The CDR3 has 15 amino acids. Germline-derived CDR1 and CDR2 are SEHNR and FQNEAQ (reference sequence). Trimming took 4 bases from V and 3 from J; bases not matched to a gene: 4. This CDR3 is CASSSGTGHNQPQHF. DNA for the CDR3: TGTGCCAGCAGCTCCGGGACAGGGCACAATCAGCCCCAGCATTTT.

The sample holds one count of this clonotype. V is TRBV11-2 and J is TRBJ2-2; D is undetermined. The CDR3 length is 14 residues. Germline V CDR1 and CDR2: SGHAT, FQNNGV. Trimming removed 1 base from V and 4 bases from J, with 7 bases in between. CDR3 DNA: TGTGCCAGCAGCTTAGGGGCCCTCACCGGGGAGCTGTTTTTT. It codes for CASSLGALTGELFF.

The rearrangement joins TRBV3-1 to TRBJ1-1; D is unresolved. Germline CDR1 is LGHDT and CDR2 is YNNKEL (reference sequence). V gave up 4 bases and J gave up 5 bases, with 8 bases separating them. This CDR3 region has 12 residues. The CDR3 is CASSRLGTEAFF. DNA of the CDR3: TGTGCCAGCAGCCGGCTAGGAACTGAAGCTTTCTTT.

The CDR3 coding sequence is TGTGCCAGCATGTCTAAGTTTGGCTACACCTTC. Its translation: CASMSKFGYTF. The genes are TRBV6-5 and TRBJ1-2; D gene ambiguous. This CDR3 spans 11 amino acids. From germline, CDR1 is MNHEY and CDR2 SVGAGI. V was shortened by 7 bases and J by 7 bases, with 10 bases between the two germline ends.

This clonotype occurred a few times. The chain recombines TRBV29-1 with TRBJ1-1, with 8 nucleotides matching TRBD1. This CDR3 comprises 13 residues. CDR1 and CDR2 from the germline V gene are SQVTM and ANQGSEA. The J segment lost 5 bases and the V segment lost 8 bases, leaving 10 bases of the junction unmatched. The CDR3 sequence is CSLQTGVGTEAFF. The CDR3 DNA reads as TGCAGCTTACAGACAGGGGTGGGTACTGAAGCTTTCTTT.

The gene calls are TRBV10-3 and TRBJ2-5, with D possibly being TRBD1 (5 bases). The CDR3 runs to 15 residues. Trimming left V 7 bases short and J 1 base short, with 16 bases between. Germline loops: CDR1 ENHRY, CDR2 SYGVKD. The CDR3 here is CAITTGDSFQETQYF. The CDR3 DNA follows: TGTGCCATCACTACTGGTGACAGCTTCCAAGAGACCCAGTACTTC.

This clonotype was counted between two and nine times. The chain has TRBV7-2 and TRBJ2-3; D gene ambiguous. This CDR3 has 15 amino acids. Germline lookup yields CDR1 SGHTA and CDR2 FQGNSA. Trimming stripped 5 bases from V and 0 bases from J, with 12 bases between. The CDR3 loop is CASSRKRASTDTQYF. The CDR3 DNA reads TGTGCCAGCAGCCGCAAACGGGCTAGCACAGATACGCAGTATTTT.

In this sample, this clonotype turned up a few times. The genes are TRBV5-1 and TRBJ2-3, with 11 nucleotides matching TRBD2. From germline, CDR1 is SGHRS and CDR2 YFSETQ. The CDR3 consists of 16 residues. V shed 4 bases, J shed 5 bases, and the junction held 9 bases outside the gene matches. The CDR3 sequence is CASSTGTSGEVDTQYF. In DNA, the CDR3 is TGCGCCAGCAGCACCGGGACTAGCGGAGAGGTAGATACGCAGTATTTT.

This clonotype was seen a single time. The rearrangement uses TRBV20-1 and TRBJ2-1; 7 bases agree with TRBD2. The germline gives CDR1 DFQATT, CDR2 SNEGSKA (reference sequence). The CDR3 contains 13 residues. The junction had 9 bases not matched to a gene; V was cut back by 5 bases and J by 8 bases. CDR3 DNA: TGCAGTGCTCAAACCGGGACTATCGATGAGCAGTTCTTC. Its protein product is CSAQTGTIDEQFF.

This clonotype was picked up a small number of times. This chain connects TRBV12-3 or TRBV12-4 to TRBJ1-5; D gene unclear. The CDR3 totals 16 residues. Deletions cut 6 bases from V and 5 bases from J, with 20 bases between. The CDR3 DNA reads as TGTGCCAGCAGCTCCCCACAAGGGCGGAGGGATCAGCCCCAGCATTTT. It yields the protein CASSSPQGRRDQPQHF.

J is TRBJ1-1 and V is TRBV5-1, with D possibly being TRBD1 (5 bases). Germline CDR1 SGHRS, CDR2 YFSETQ. Between the trimmed V and J ends, which lost 2 bases and 7 bases, there was a span of 24 bases. This CDR3 has 17 amino acids. CDR3 loop: CASSFYAGDLGRGEAFF. The CDR3 DNA follows: TGCGCCAGCAGCTTTTACGCTGGGGATCTCGGAAGGGGTGAAGCTTTCTTT.

This chain links TRBV18 with TRBJ1-5, with unresolved D. CDR1 and CDR2 from the germline V gene are KGHSH and LQKENI. CDR3 length: 13 residues. Trimming pared 8 bases from V and 5 bases from J, leaving 13 bases between. The CDR3 reads CASRYSHDQPQHF. CDR3 DNA: TGTGCCAGCAGATACAGTCACGATCAGCCCCAGCATTTT.

This clonotype has a handful of counts. This chain connects TRBV7-2 to TRBJ2-5; 10 bases are shared with TRBD2. The CDR3 runs to 17 residues. From germline, CDR1 is SGHTA and CDR2 FQGNSA. V was pared by 2 bases and J by 4 bases, with 10 bases of the junction left unmatched. Here the CDR3 DNA reads TGTGCCAGCAGCTTATTAGGGCTAGCGGGAGTCGGAGAGACCCAGTACTTC. This codes for CASSLLGLAGVGETQYF.